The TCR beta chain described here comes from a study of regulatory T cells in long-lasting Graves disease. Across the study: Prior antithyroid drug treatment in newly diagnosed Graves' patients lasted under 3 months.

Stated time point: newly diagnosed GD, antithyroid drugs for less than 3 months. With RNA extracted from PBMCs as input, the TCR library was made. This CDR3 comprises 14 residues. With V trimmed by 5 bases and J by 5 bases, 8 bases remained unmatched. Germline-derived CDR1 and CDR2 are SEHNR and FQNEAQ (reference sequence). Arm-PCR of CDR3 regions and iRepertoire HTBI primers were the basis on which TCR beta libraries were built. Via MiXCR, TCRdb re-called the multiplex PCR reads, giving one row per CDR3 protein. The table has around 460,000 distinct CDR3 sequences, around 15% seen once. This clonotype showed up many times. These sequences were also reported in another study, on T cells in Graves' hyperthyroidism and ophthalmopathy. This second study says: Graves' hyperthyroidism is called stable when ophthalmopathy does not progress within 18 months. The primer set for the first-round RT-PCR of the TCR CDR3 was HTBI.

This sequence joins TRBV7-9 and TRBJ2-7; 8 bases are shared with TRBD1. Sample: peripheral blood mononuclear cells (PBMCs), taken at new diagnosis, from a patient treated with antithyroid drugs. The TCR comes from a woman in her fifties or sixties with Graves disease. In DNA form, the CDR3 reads TGTGCCAGCAGCAACCGCGGACAGGGCCACGAGCAGTACTTC. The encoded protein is CASSNRGQGHEQYF.